The sequence of this T cell receptor beta chain was determined in a study of T-cell memory formation after mild COVID-19 (TCRdb year 2021). For the study in its entirety: TCR sequence clusters from the two donors were found to be largely donor specific. In a couple of donors, T-cell clones that expanded and contracted after mild COVID-19 were followed by sequencing TCRalpha and TCRbeta repertoires longitudinally. Two young, previously healthy adult volunteers made up the cohort, one male and one female.

Trimming at the junction amounts to 3 bases on V and 6 bases on J, and the germline ends lie 16 bases apart. Reading from cysteine to phenylalanine, the CDR3 counts 15 amino acids. Of all the DNA, just the CDR3 is kept, 45 bases in frame from base 1. CDR1 SGHTA and CDR2 FQGNSA are derived from the germline V gene. What the study reported, not specific to this receptor: Some responding clones were detected in pre-infection memory, which suggested that pre-existing cross-reactive memory T cells had joined the SARS-CoV-2 response. SARS-CoV-2 specificity was not confirmed for the second-wave clones peaking on day 37. The study included only a couple of mild cases, and larger cohorts that include severe cases with pre-infection samples were judged to be necessary. Balanced CD4/CD8 phenotypes were observed for clones contracting from day 15 to 85, whereas a bias towards CD4+ was observed for a second wave of clones expanding from day 15 to 37. Contracting CD4+ clones appeared mostly in the CM and EM memory subsets, whereas CD8+ clones were enriched in EMRA.

This clonotype was recorded at least ten times. The antigen it binds to is not known. Base qualities are not at hand, and no much larger clone is one base apart. The reads were generated on an Illumina NovaSeq 6000. Using 5'RACE with constant-segment primers, TCRalpha and TCRbeta cDNA libraries were constructed, with sample barcodes and unique molecular identifiers added in the process. RNA was extracted from every sample with Trizol reagent. Amplification of the libraries took two PCR steps, and the second step added a second sample barcode plus Illumina TruSeq adapters. Sequencing of libraries was performed on an Illumina NovaSeq with 2 x 150 bp paired-end reads. The paper's data handling went like this. With migec v1.2.7, reads were demultiplexed and then collapsed into UMI-guided consensus sequences. With mixcr v2.1.11, UMI consensuses were aligned to TRA and TRB V and J templates and assembled into clonotypes. A clonotype was counted as expanded or contracted only when both edgeR and NoisET called the clonotype significant, with the noise models trained on biological replicates. For edgeR calls, the thresholds were a false discovery rate-adjusted p below 0.01 and a log2 fold-change of 1. PCA with hierarchical clustering of max-normalized trajectories of the 1000 most abundant clonotypes was used as exploratory dynamics analysis. Separately sequenced CD4+ and CD8+ repertoires were used to assign the CD4 or CD8 phenotype of responding clones. The public reads were run again by TCRdb, first through fastp at Q25 and then through MiXCR, and only productive beta chains were kept. All rows with the same CDR3 protein become a single entry with the most common DNA and genes. The V and J calls come from TCRdb's annotation, not from the publication. Recorded for this sample are approximately 99,000 distinct CDR3 sequences; 15% to 20% of them occurred a single time. Of the sample, 5% to 7% is held by the ten largest clones.

PBMCs were isolated by Ficoll-Paque density gradient centrifugation. The sequence came from a man between 18 and 35 years old who had mild COVID-19 (a few samples of this study predate the infection). The sample titles of this study are shuffled in the database, so cell type and time point are left out; the donor was told from shared clones. Sequencing was done on a sample of PBMCs or a T cell subset sorted from them (not recorded which). The sequence links TRBV7-2 to TRBJ2-3; perhaps TRBD2 is the D gene, with 6 bases matching. The nucleotide sequence reads as follows: TGTGCCAGCAGCTTCGGCGGGGTTTTTGGGGATACGCAGTATTTT. Its protein is CASSFGGVFGDTQYF.